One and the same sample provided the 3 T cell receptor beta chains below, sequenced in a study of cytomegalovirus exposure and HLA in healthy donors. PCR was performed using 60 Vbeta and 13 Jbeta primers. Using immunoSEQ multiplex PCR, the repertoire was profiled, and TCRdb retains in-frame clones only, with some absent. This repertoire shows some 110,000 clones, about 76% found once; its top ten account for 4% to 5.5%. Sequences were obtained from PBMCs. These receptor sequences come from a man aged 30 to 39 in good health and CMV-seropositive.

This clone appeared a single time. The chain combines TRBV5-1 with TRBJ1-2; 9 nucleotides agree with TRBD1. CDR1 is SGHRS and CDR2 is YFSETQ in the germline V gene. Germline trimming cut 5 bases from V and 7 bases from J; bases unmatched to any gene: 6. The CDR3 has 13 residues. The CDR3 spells CASSWGQGSGYTF. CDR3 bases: TGCGCCAGCAGTTGGGGACAGGGAAGTGGCTACACCTTC.

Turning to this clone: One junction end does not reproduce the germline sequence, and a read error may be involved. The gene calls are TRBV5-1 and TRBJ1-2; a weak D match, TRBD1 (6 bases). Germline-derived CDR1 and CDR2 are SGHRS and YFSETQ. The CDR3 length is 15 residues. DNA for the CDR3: TGCGCCAGCAGCATTTCGACAGGTCCTAACTATGGCTACCCCTTC. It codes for CASSISTGPNYGYPF.

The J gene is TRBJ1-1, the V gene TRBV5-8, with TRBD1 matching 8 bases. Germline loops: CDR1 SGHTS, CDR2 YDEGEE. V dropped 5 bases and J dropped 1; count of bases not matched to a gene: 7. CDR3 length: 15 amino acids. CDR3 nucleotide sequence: TGTGCCAGCAGGCCCTCGACAGGGGCGAACACTGAAGCTTTCTTT. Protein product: CASRPSTGANTEAFF.